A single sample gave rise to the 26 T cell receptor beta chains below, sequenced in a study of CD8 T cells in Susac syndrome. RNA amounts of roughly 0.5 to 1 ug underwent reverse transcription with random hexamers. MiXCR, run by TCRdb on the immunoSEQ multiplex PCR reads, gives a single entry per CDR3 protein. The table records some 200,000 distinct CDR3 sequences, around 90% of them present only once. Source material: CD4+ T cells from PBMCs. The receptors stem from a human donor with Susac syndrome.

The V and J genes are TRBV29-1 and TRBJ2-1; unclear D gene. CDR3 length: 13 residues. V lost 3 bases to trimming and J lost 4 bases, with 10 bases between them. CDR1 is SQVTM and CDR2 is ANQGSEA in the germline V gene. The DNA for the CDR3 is TGCAGCGTTGACAGGAGCCTATACAATGAGCAGTTCTTC. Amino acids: CSVDRSLYNEQFF.

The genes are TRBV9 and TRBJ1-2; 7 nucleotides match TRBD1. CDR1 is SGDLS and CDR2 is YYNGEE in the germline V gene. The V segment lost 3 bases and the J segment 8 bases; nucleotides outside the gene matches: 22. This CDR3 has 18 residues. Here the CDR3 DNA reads TGTGCCAGCAGCGCACCAAAACGACAAGGACAGGCATGGGAAGGCTACACCTTC. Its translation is CASSAPKRQGQAWEGYTF.

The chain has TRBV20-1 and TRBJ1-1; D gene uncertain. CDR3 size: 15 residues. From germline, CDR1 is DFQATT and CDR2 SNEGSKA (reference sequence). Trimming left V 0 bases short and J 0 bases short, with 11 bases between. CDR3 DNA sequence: TGCAGTGCTAGAGATCTCACAGCTATGAACACTGAAGCTTTCTTT. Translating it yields CSARDLTAMNTEAFF.

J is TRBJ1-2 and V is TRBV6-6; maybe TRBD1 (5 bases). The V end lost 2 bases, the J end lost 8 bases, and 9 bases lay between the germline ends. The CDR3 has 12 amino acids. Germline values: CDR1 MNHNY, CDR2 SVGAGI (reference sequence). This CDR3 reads CASSYGGEGYTF. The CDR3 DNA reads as TGTGCCAGCAGTTACGGGGGGGAGGGCTACACCTTC.

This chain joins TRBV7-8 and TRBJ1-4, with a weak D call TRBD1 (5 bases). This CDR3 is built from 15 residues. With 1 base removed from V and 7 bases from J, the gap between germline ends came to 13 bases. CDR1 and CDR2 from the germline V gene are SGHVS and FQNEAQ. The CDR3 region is CASSLGAAGGEKLFF. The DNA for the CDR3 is TGTGCCAGCAGCTTAGGGGCAGCCGGGGGTGAAAAACTGTTTTTT.

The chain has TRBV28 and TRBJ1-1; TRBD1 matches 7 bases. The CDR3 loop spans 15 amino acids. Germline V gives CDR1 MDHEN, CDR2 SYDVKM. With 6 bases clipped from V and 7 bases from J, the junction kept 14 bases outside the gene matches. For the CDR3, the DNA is TGTGCCAGCAGCCAGGCCCATACCGGGACAGATGAAGCTTTCTTT. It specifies CASSQAHTGTDEAFF.

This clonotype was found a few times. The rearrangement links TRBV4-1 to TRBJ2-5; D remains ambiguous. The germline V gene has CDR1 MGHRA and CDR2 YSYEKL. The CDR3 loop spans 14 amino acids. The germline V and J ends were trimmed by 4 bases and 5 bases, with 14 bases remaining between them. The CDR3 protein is CASSPTSGVETQYF. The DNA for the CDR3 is TGCGCCAGCAGCCCGACGAGTGGGGTGGAGACCCAGTACTTC.

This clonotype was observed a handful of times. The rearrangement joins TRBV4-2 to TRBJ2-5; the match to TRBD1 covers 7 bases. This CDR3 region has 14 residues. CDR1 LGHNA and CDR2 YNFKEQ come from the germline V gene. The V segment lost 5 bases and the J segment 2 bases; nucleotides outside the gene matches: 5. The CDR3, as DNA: TGTGCCAGCAGCGACCGGGACAGTCAAGAGACCCAGTACTTC. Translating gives CASSDRDSQETQYF.

CDR3 loop: CASSKGQGGNEQFF. DNA for the CDR3: TGTGCCAGCAGCAAGGGACAGGGTGGGAATGAGCAGTTCTTC. V gene TRBV7-3 combines with J gene TRBJ2-1; 9 bases agree with TRBD1. J lost 7 bases, V lost 5 bases, and 6 bases had no gene match. Germline loops: CDR1 SGHTA, CDR2 FQGTGA. CDR3 length equals 14 residues.

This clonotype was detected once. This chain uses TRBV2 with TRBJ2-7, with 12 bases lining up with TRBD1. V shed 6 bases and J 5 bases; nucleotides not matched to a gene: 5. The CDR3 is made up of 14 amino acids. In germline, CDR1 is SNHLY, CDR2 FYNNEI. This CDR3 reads CASRPGTGGNEQYF. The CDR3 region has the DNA TGTGCCAGCAGGCCCGGGACAGGGGGCAACGAGCAGTACTTC.

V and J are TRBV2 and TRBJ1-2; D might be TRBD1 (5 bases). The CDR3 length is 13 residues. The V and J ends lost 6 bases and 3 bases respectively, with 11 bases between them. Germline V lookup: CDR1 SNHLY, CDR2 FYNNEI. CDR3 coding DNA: TGTGCCAGCAGGCCGGGCAGGGACTATGGCTACACCTTC. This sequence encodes CASRPGRDYGYTF.

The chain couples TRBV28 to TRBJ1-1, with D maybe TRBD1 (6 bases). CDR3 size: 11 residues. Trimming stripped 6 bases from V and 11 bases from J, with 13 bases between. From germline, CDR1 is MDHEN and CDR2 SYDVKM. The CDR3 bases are TGTGCCAGCAGAGAACAGGGTATGGCTTTCTTT. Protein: CASREQGMAFF. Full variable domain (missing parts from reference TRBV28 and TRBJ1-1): DVKVTQSSRYLVKRTGEKVFLECVQDMDHENMFWYRQDPGLGLRLIYFSYDVKMKEKGDIPEGYSVSREKKERFSLILESASTNQTSMYLCASREQGMAFFGQGTRLTVV.

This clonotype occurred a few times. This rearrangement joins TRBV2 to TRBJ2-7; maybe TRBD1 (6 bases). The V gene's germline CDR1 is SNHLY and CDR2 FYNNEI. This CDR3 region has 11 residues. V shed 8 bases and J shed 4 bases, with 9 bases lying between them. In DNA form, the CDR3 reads TGTGCCAGCTCAGGGGTTTACGAGCAGTACTTC. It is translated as CASSGVYEQYF.

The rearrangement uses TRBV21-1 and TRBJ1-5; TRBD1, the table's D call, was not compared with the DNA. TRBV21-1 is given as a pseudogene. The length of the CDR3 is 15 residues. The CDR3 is CASSKGSRPGQPQHF. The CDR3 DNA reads TGTGCCAGCAGCAAAGGGTCGCGTCCGGGACAGCCCCAGCATTTT.

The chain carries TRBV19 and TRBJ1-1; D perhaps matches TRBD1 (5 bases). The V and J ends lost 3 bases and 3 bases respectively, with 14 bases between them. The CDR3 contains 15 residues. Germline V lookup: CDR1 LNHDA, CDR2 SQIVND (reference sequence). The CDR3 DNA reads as TGTGCCAGTAGTATGGGGACGGGTTCGGACACTGAAGCTTTCTTT. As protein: CASSMGTGSDTEAFF.

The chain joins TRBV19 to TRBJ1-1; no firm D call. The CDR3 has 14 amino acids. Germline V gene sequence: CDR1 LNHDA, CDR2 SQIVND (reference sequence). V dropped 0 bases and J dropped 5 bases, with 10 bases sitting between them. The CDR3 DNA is TGTGCCAGTAGTATAGATTACAGACGGACTGAAGCTTTCTTT. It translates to CASSIDYRRTEAFF.

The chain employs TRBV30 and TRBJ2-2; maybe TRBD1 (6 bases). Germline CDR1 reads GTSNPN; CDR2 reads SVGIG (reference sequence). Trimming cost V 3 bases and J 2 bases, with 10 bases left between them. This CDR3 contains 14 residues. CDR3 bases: TGTGCCTGGAGCCGGGACATTAACACCGGGGAGCTGTTTTTT. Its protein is CAWSRDINTGELFF.

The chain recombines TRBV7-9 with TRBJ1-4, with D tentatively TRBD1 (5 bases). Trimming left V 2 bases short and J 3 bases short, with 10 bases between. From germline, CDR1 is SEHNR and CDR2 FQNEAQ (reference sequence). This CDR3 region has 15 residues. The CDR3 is CASSLKGAPNEKLFF. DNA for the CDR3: TGTGCCAGCAGCTTAAAAGGGGCGCCTAATGAAAAACTGTTTTTT.

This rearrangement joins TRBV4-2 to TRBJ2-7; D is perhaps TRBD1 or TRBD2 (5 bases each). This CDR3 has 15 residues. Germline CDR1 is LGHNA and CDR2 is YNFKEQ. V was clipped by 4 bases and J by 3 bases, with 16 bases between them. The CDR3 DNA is TGTGCCAGCAGCCCTGGGGACCGTTTTCGCTACGAGCAGTACTTC. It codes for CASSPGDRFRYEQYF.

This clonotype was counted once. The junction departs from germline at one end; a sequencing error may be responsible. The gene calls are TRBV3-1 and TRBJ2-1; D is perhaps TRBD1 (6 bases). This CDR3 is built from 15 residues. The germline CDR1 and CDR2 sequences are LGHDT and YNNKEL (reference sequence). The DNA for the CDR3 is TGTGCCAGCAGCCAATCGAGGACAGTCTACAATGAGCGGTTCTTC. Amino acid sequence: CASSQSRTVYNERFF.

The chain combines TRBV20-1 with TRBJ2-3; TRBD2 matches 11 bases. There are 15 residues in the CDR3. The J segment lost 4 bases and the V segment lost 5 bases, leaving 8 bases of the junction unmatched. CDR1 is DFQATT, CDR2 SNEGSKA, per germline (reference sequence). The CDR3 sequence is CSAVNLAGGSDTQYF. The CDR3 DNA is TGCAGTGCTGTAAACCTAGCGGGGGGTTCAGATACGCAGTATTTT.

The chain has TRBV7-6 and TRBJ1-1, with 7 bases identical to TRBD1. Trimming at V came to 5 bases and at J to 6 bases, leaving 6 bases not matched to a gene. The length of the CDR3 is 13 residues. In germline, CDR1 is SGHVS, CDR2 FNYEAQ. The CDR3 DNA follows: TGTGCCAGCAGCGCCTCTGACAGGGCTGAAGCTTTCTTT. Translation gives CASSASDRAEAFF.

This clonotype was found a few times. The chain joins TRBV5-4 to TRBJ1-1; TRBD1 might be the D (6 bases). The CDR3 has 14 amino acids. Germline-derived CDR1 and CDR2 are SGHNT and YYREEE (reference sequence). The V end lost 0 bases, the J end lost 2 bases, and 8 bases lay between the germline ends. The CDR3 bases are TGTGCCAGCAGCTTGGACAGGGCCAACACTGAAGCTTTCTTT. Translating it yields CASSLDRANTEAFF.

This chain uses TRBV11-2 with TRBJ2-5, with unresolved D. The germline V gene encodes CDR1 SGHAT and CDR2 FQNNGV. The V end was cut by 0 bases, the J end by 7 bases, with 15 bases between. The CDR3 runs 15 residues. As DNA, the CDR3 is TGTGCCAGCAGCTTAGATTCCGGTGTACTTGGGACCCAGTACTTC. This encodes CASSLDSGVLGTQYF.

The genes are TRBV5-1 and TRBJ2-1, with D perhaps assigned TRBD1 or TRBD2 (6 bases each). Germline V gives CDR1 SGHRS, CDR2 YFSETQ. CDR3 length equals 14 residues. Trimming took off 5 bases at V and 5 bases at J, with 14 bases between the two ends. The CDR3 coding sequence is TGCGCCAGCAGTAGGGGGGACCCTAACAATGAGCAGTTCTTC. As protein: CASSRGDPNNEQFF.

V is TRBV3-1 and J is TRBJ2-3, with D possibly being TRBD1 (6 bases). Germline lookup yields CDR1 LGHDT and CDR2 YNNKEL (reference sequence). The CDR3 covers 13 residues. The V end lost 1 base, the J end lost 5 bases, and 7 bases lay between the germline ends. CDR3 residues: CASSQAGEDTQYF. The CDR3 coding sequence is TGTGCCAGCAGCCAAGCAGGGGAAGATACGCAGTATTTT.